Presented here are 5 T cell receptor beta chains from one specimen sequenced in a study of T cells in Graves' hyperthyroidism and ophthalmopathy. RNA transcripts gave rise to amplified TCR beta CDR3 regions. An initial round of RT-PCR targeting the TCR CDR3 relied on the HTBI primer set. TCRdb called the multiplex PCR reads again in MiXCR, with one record for every CDR3 protein. In the table there are roughly 740,000 distinct CDR3 sequences, less than 20% of which are singletons. What was sequenced was blood. These TCRs come from a man aged 18 to 29 with Graves' hyperthyroidism.

Comment on this clonotype: One junction end disagrees with the germline gene, perhaps due to a read error. This chain joins TRBV7-6 and TRBJ2-5; unclear D gene. Germline-derived CDR1 and CDR2 are SGHVS and FNYEAQ. CDR3 length: 15 residues. CDR3 sequence reads: CAGSLGGTIQETQYF. The CDR3 DNA sequence: TGTGCCGGCAGCTTAGGCGGTACTATACAAGAGACCCAGTACTTC.

This clonotype was recorded many times. This chain uses TRBV20-1 with TRBJ1-2, with 10 bases matching TRBD1. The ends lost 3 bases at V and 5 bases at J; junction bases unmatched: 3. Looked up from germline, CDR1 is DFQATT and CDR2 is SNEGSKA (reference sequence). The CDR3 is 13 residues long. The CDR3, as DNA: TGCAGTGCTAGGCTGGACAGGGGGTATGGCTACACCTTC. Translation gives CSARLDRGYGYTF.

This clonotype was detected ten times or more. This chain links TRBV18 with TRBJ2-1, with a possible D match to TRBD1 (5 bases). V lost 0 bases and J 3 bases, leaving 12 bases between the germline ends. The CDR3 runs 16 residues. Germline V gene sequence: CDR1 KGHSH, CDR2 LQKENI. DNA of the CDR3: TGTGCCAGCTCACCACCCTGGGGCCTAGGCTACAATGAGCAGTTCTTC. Its translation: CASSPPWGLGYNEQFF.

This clonotype was detected many times. This chain links TRBV11-3 with TRBJ2-5, with TRBD1 identical over 10 bases. The germline V gene encodes CDR1 SGHNT and CDR2 YENEEA. The trim removed 6 bases at V and 4 bases at J, leaving 8 bases unmatched. CDR3 length equals 15 residues. The CDR3 DNA reads as TGTGCCAGCAGTCCACCGGGACAGGGGTCAGAGACCCAGTACTTC. As protein: CASSPPGQGSETQYF.

This clonotype came up many times. This CDR3 reads CASSSERGTSIDEQFF. In DNA, the CDR3 is TGTGCCAGCAGCTCGGAGAGGGGGACTAGCATCGATGAGCAGTTCTTC. V gene TRBV7-9 combines with J gene TRBJ2-1; TRBD2 agrees at 9 bases. The CDR3 extends over 16 amino acids. V lost 4 bases, J lost 8 bases, and 12 bases stayed unmatched. The germline V gene has CDR1 SEHNR and CDR2 FQNEAQ (reference sequence).